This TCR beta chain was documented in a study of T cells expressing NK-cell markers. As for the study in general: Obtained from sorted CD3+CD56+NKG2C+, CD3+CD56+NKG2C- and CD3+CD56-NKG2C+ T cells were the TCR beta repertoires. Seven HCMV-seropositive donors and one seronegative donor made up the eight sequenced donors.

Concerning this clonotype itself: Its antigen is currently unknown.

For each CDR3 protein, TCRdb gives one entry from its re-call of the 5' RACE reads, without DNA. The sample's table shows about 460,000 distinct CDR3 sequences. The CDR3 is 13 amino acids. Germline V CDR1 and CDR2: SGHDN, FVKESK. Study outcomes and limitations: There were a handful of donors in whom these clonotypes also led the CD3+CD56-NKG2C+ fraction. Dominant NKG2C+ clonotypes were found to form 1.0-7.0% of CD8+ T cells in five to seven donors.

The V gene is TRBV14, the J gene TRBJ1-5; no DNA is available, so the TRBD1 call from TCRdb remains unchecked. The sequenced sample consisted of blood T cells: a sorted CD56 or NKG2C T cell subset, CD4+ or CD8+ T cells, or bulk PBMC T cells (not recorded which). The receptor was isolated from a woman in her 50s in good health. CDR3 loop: CASSSGWAQPQHF.